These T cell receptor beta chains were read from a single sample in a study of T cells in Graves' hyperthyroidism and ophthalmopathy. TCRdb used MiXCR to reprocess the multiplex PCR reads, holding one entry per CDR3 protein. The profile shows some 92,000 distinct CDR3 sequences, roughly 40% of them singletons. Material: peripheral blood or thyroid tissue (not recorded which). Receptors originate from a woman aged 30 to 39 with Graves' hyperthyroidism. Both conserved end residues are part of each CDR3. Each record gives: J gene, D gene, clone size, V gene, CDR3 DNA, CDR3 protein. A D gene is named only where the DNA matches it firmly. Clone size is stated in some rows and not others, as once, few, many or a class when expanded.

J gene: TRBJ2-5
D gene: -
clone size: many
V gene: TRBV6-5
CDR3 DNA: TGTGCCAGCAGTTACGGGGCGTCCGGAGAGACCCAGTACTTC
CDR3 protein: CASSYGASGETQYF

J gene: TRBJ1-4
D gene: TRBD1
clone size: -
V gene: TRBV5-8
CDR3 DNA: TGTGCCAGCAGCCAAGGGACAGCAACTAATGAAAAACTGTTTTTT
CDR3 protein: CASSQGTATNEKLFF

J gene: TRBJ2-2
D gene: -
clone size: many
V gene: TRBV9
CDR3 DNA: TGTGCCAGCAGCCCATTACAAAGGGCCGGGGAGCTGTTTTTT
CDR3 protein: CASSPLQRAGELFF

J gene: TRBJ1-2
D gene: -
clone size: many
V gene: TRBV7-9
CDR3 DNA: TGTGCCAGCAGCTTAAACACAGGAGAGTATGGCTACACCTTC
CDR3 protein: CASSLNTGEYGYTF

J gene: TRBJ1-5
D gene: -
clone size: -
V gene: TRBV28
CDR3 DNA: TGTGCCAGCAGCATCGGACCCCCAGGGTGGGCCCAGCATTTT
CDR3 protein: CASSIGPPGWAQHF

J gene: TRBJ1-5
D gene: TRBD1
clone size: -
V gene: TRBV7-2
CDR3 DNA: TGTGCCAGCAGCTTTGGACAGGGCGGAGGGCCCCAGCATTTT
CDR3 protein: CASSFGQGGGPQHF

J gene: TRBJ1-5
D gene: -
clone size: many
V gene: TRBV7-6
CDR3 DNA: TGTGCCAGCAGCTTAGGGGGGCGGAATCAGCCCCAGCATTTT
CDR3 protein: CASSLGGRNQPQHF

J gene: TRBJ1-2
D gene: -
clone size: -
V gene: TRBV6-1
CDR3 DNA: TGTGCCAGCAGTGGACCGGGGGGGGCGGCTAACTATGGCTACACCTTC
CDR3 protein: CASSGPGGAANYGYTF

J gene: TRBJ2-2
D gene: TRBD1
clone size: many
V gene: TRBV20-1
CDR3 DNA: TGCAGTGCTTCGACAGGGGGCTTAACCGGGGAGCTGTTTTTT
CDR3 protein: CSASTGGLTGELFF

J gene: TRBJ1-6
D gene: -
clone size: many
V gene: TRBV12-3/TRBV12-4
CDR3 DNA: TGTGCCAGCAGTTTCTCGGGACTTTACGATAGCTCCTATAATTCACCCCTCCACTTT
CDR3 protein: CASSFSGLYDSSYNSPLHF

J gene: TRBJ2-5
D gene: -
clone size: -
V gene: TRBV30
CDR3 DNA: TGTGCCTGGGTAGGCCTGGGAGAGACCCAGCACTTC
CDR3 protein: CAWVGLGETQHF

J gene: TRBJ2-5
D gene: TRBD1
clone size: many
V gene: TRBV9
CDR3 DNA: TGTGCCAGCAGCCCGGGACAGATCCAAGAGACCCAGTACTTC
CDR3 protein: CASSPGQIQETQYF

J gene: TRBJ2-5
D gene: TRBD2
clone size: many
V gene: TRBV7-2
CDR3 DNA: TGTGCCAGCAGCTTCGGGACTAGCGGGGAGACCCAGTACTTC
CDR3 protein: CASSFGTSGETQYF

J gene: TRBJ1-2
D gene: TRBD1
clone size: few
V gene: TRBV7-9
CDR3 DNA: TGTGCCAGCAGAAGGACAGGGGTCATTGGCTACACCTTC
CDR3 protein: CASRRTGVIGYTF

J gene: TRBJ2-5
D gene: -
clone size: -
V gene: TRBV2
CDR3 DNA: TGTGCCAGCCTTAGGTGGGGGTCGGAGACCCAGTACTTC
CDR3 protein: CASLRWGSETQYF

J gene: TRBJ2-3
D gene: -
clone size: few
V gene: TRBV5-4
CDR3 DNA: TGTGCCAGCAGCCAAGAGGATAGGGCGGGGAGCACAGATACGCAGTATTTT
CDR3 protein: CASSQEDRAGSTDTQYF

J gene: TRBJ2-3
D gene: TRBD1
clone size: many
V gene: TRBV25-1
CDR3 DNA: TGTGCCAGCAGTGATCTGACAGGGGGGTTGGCAGATACGCAGTATTTT
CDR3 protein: CASSDLTGGLADTQYF

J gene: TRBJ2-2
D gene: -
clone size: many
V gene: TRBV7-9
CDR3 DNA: TGTGCCAGCAGTTTCAACCAAAACAGGGCCTCGAACACCGGGGAGCTGTTTTTT
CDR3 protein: CASSFNQNRASNTGELFF

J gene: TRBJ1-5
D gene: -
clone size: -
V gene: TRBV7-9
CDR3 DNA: TGTGCCAGCAGGCCGGACCACAATCAGCCCCAGCATTTT
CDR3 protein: CASRPDHNQPQHF

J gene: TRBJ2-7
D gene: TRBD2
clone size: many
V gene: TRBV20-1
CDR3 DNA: TGCAGTGCTAGAATCGTCGCTAGCGGCAGATACGAGCAGTACTTC
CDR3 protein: CSARIVASGRYEQYF

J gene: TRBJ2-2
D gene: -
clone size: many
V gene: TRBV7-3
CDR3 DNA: TGTGCCAGCAGCTTAACAAGGAGCGGGGAGCTGTTTTTT
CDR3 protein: CASSLTRSGELFF

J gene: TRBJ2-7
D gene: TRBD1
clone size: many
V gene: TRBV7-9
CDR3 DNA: TGTGCCAGCAGCCTGGGACAGGGAGACGAGCAGTACTTC
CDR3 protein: CASSLGQGDEQYF

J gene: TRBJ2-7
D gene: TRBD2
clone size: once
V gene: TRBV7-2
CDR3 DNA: TGTGCCAGCAGCTTGGGGGGACTAGCGGGAGGTCCGAGCTCCTACGAGCAGTACTTC
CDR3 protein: CASSLGGLAGGPSSYEQYF

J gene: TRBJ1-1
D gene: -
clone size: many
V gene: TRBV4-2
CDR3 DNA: TGTGCCAGCAGCCAAGTGGAGAGGTCAACTGAAGCTTTCTTT
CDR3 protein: CASSQVERSTEAFF

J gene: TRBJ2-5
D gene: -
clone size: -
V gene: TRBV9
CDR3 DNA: TGTGCCAGCAGTGCACAGGTGGGATGGGAGACCCAGTACTTC
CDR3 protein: CASSAQVGWETQYF

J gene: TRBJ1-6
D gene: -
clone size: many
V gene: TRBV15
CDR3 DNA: TGTGCCACCAGTTCTACCTGGGGGAAGAATTCACCCCTCCACTTT
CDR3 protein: CATSSTWGKNSPLHF

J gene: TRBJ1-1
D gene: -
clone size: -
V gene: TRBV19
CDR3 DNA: TGTGCCAGTACCCTGACAGTGAACACTGAAGCTTTCTTT
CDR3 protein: CASTLTVNTEAFF

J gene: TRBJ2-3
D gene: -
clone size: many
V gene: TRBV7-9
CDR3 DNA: TGTGCCAGCAGCCTTCGAATGGGCACAGATACGCAGTATTTT
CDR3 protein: CASSLRMGTDTQYF

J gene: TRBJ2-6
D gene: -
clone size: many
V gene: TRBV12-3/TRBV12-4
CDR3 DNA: TGTGCCAGCAGTTTACAACAGGGATCTGGGGCCAACGTCCTGACTTTC
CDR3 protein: CASSLQQGSGANVLTF

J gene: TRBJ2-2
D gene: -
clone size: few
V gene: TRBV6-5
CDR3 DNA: TGTGCTAGCAGTTACTCAGAGGGGTGGGGAACCGGGGAGCTGTTTTTT
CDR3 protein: CASSYSEGWGTGELFF

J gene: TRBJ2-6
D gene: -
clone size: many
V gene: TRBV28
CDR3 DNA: TGTGCCAGCAGTTACCTAGGGAACTCTGGGGCCAACGTCCTGACTTTC
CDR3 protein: CASSYLGNSGANVLTF

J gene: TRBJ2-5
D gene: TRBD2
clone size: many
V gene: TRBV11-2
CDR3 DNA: TGTGCCAGCAGCTTTGGGCGGCTAGCGGGTCGTCAAGAGACCCAGTACTTC
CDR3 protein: CASSFGRLAGRQETQYF

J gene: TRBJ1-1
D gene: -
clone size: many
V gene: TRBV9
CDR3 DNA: TGTGCCAGCAGCGTAGGTGAGGGAACCACTGAAGCTTTCTTT
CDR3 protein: CASSVGEGTTEAFF

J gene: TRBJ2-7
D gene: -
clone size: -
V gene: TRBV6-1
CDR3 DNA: TGTGCCAGCAGATCCCGGGGCAGACCCTACGAGCAGTACTTC
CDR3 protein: CASRSRGRPYEQYF

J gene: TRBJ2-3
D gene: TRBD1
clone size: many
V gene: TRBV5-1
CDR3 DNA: TGCGCCAGCAGCTACCGGACAGGGGGCGCGGGAGATACGCAGTATTTT
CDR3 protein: CASSYRTGGAGDTQYF

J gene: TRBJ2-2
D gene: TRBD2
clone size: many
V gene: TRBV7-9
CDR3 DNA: TGTGCCAGCAGCTTTACGGGAGGTGGCACCGGGGAGCTGTTTTTT
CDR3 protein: CASSFTGGGTGELFF

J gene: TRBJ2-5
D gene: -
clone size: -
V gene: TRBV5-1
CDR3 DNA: TGCGCCAGCAGCGAAGGACCTCACCAAGAGACCCAGTACTTC
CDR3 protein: CASSEGPHQETQYF

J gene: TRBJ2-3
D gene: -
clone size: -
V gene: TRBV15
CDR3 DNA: TGTGCCACCAGCAGAGTAGGGGAGGCGATGGATACGCAGTATTTT
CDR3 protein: CATSRVGEAMDTQYF

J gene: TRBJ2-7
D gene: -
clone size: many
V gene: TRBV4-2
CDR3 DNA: TGTGCCAGCAGCCAAGGTTTGGACCGGGACTACGAGCAGTACTTC
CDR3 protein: CASSQGLDRDYEQYF

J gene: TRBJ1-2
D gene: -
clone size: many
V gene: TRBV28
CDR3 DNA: TGTGCCAGCAGTTTAACCCGGTGGACATACTATGGCTACACCTTC
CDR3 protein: CASSLTRWTYYGYTF

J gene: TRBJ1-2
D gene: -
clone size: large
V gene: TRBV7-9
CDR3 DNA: TGTGCCAGCAGCTTAGTACCCGTCTATGGCTACACCTTC
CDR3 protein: CASSLVPVYGYTF

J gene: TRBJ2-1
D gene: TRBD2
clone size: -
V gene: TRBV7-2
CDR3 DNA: TGTGCCAGCAGCTCAGTAGCGGGAGGACCCAATGAGCAGTTCTTC
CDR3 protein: CASSSVAGGPNEQFF

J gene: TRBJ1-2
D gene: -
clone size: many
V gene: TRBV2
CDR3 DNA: TGTGCCAGCAGTGAGGGGGCAGGGTATGGCTACACCTTC
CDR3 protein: CASSEGAGYGYTF

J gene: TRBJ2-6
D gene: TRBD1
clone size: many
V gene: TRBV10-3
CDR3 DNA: TGTGCCATCAGTGGGGGACAGCCTCCCTCTGGGGCCAACGTCCTGACTTTC
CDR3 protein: CAISGGQPPSGANVLTF

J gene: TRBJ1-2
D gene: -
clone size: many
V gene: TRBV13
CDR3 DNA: TGTGCCAGCAGCCCTAGGGGGAGGGGTTTCAGTGGCTACACCTTC
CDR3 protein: CASSPRGRGFSGYTF

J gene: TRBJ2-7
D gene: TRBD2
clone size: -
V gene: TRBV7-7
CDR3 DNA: TGTGCTAGCAGCTTTTCTGCACTAGCGGGTGAGCAGTACTTC
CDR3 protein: CASSFSALAGEQYF

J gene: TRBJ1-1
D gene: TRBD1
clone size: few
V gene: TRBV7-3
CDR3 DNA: TGTGCCAGCAGCCCCCCGGGACAGGGAAACACTGAAGCTTTCTTT
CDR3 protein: CASSPPGQGNTEAFF

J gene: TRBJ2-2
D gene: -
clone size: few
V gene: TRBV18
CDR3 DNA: TGTGCCAGCTCACGAGGAACCACCGGGGAGCTGTTTTTT
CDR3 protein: CASSRGTTGELFF

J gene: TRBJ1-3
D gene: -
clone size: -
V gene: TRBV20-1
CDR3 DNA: TGCAGTGCTAGAGCGACTCAAACTTCCTCTGGAAACACCATATATTTT
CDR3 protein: CSARATQTSSGNTIYF

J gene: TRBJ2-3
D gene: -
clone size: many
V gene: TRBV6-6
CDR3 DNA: TGTGCCAGCAGTTTGCTGGGGTACACAGATACGCAGTATTTT
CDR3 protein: CASSLLGYTDTQYF